This T cell receptor beta chain was recorded in a study of Graves' ophthalmopathy and Graves' hyperthyroidism. Pregnant or lactating patients and those with other autoimmune diseases or uncontrolled infections were excluded. Amplified TCR beta CDR3 regions were obtained using RNA transcripts as template. The library came from an HTBI-primed first-round RT-PCR and a second-round multiplex PCR. MiXCR was run by TCRdb on the multiplex PCR reads, yielding one entry per CDR3 protein. The table lists hundreds of thousands of distinct CDR3 sequences, 21% of them singletons. The germline V gene has CDR1 LNHDA and CDR2 SQIVND (reference sequence). The CDR3 is 18 residues long. Findings of the study overall: Ophthalmopathy progression was predicted by the model at roughly 66% sensitivity and about 74% specificity.

As to this clonotype: Its antigen is as yet unknown. This may arise from a read error, as a much more abundant clone is one base away.

The sample consisted of peripheral blood. This rearrangement joins TRBV19 to TRBJ1-5; the D gene is possibly TRBD1 (5 bases). This TCR was sampled from a woman between 18 and 29 years old with stable Graves' hyperthyroidism. The CDR3 DNA is TGTGCCTCAAAGTCAACAGGAATTCTATGGAATAGCGATCAGCCCCAGCATTTT. This codes for CASKSTGILWNSDQPQHF.